The clone carrying this T cell receptor beta chain was observed at least ten times. Using genomic DNA as the template, TCR beta VDJ and CDR3 profiling was carried out. Using its own MiXCR run on the reads, TCRdb lists one record per CDR3 protein. The table includes approximately 470,000 distinct CDR3 sequences, roughly a third detected once. Patients included in sequencing had previously demonstrated CD8+CD57+ cell expansion by flow cytometry. The source of the sample is a study of CD8+CD57+ T cells in acquired aplastic anemia. In the study overall: Sorted CD4+ and CD8+ cells gave a mean 3.2 ug DNA, range roughly 0.18 to 30 ug.

The germline gives CDR1 DFQATT, CDR2 SNEGSKA (reference sequence). Trimming cost V 3 bases and J 5 bases, with 8 bases left between them. The CDR3 runs to 12 residues. Sequenced input: sorted CD4+, CD8+, or CD8+CD57+ T cells (not recorded which) from PBMCs. The sequence derives from a human donor with aplastic anemia. The chain carries TRBV20-1 and TRBJ1-5; a weak D match, TRBD1 (5 bases). Here the CDR3 reads CSASRVDQPQHF. The CDR3 region has the DNA TGCAGTGCTAGCAGGGTTGATCAGCCCCAGCATTTT.